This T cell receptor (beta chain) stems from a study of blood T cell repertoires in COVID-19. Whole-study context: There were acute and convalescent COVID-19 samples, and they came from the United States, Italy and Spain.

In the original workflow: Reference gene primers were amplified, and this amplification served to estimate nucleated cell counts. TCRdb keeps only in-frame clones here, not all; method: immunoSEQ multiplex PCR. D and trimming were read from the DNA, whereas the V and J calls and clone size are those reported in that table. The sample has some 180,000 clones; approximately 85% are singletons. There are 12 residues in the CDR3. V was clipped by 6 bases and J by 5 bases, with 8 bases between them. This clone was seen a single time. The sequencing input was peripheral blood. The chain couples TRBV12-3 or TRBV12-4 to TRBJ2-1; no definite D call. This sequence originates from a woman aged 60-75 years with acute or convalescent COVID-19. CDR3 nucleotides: TGTGCCAGCAGCCGACTGGACAATGAGCAGTTCTTC. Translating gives CASSRLDNEQFF.